One and the same sample provided the 32 T cell receptor beta chains below, sequenced in a study of OX40 agonist ivuxolimab in advanced cancers. TCRdb keeps only in-frame clones here, not all; method: immunoSEQ multiplex PCR. The table includes over 40,000 clones, about 90% detected once. Sequencing used CD4+ or CD8+ T cells sorted from blood, obtained in a trial of the OX40 agonist ivuxolimab. Receptors were obtained from an adult with an advanced solid tumor such as melanoma, head and neck, liver or kidney cancer.

The rearrangement links TRBV4-3 to TRBJ2-1, with D unclear. There are 13 residues in the CDR3. Per germline, CDR1 LGHNA and CDR2 YSLEER. V lost 5 bases, J lost 0 bases, and 5 bases lay in between. The CDR3 nucleotides are TGCGCCAGCAGCGACTTCTCCTACAATGAGCAGTTCTTC. Translating it yields CASSDFSYNEQFF.

The chain links TRBV6-7 to TRBJ2-7; D is perhaps TRBD2 (6 bases). TRBV6-7 is noted as an ORF with a role that remains uncertain. Trimming took 8 bases from V and 2 from J, leaving 22 bases between them. The CDR3 is 16 amino acids. In DNA, the CDR3 is TGTGCCAGCTTCGTCCAGACTTGGGACTTAGCCTACGAGCAGTACTTC. It is translated as CASFVQTWDLAYEQYF.

The chain recombines TRBV5-5 with TRBJ2-2; possibly TRBD2 for D (6 bases). In germline, CDR1 is SGHKS, CDR2 YYEKEE (reference sequence). Trimming took 4 bases from V and 4 from J, leaving 17 bases between them. This CDR3 has 16 residues. CDR3 in DNA: TGTGCCAGCAGCCATGTTTTGAAGGAGGGCACCGGGGAGCTGTTTTTT. It codes for CASSHVLKEGTGELFF.

This clone was observed once. The V and J genes are TRBV5-6 and TRBJ2-2, with a possible D match to TRBD1 (5 bases). Germline V lookup: CDR1 SGHDT, CDR2 YYEEEE. The CDR3 loop spans 16 amino acids. Deletions cut 2 bases from V and 5 bases from J, with 16 bases between. CDR3 protein: CASSLSSRQLTGELFF. CDR3 nucleotides: TGTGCCAGCAGCTTATCCTCGAGACAGTTAACCGGGGAGCTGTTTTTT.

V usage is TRBV11-2 and J usage is TRBJ1-1; D perhaps matches TRBD1 (6 bases). The germline gives CDR1 SGHAT, CDR2 FQNNGV. CDR3 length: 15 residues. V was shortened by 4 bases and J by 10 bases, with 22 bases between the two germline ends. CDR3 amino acids: CASSSIRQVDLGAFF. The CDR3 DNA reads TGTGCCAGCAGCTCCATACGACAGGTTGATTTGGGAGCTTTCTTT.

This sequence joins TRBV4-2 and TRBJ2-3, with TRBD2 matching over 16 bases. Germline CDR1 and CDR2: LGHNA and YNFKEQ. The junction had 8 bases not matched to a gene; V was cut back by 10 bases and J by 4 bases. The CDR3 loop spans 16 amino acids. CDR3 region: CATGTSGGAGADTQYF. In nucleotides, the CDR3 is TGTGCCACCGGGACTAGCGGGGGGGCGGGGGCAGATACGCAGTATTTT.

The rearrangement links TRBV5-1 to TRBJ2-7; no definite D call. Germline V gives CDR1 SGHRS, CDR2 YFSETQ. The V end lost 1 base, the J end lost 6 bases, and 8 bases lay between the germline ends. This CDR3 comprises 12 residues. This chain's CDR3 is CASSLNFREQYF. The CDR3 DNA follows: TGCGCCAGCAGCTTGAATTTCCGCGAGCAGTACTTC. Together with reference TRBV5-1 and TRBJ2-7, the CDR3 gives the full variable domain: KAGVTQTPRYLIKTRGQQVTLSCSPISGHRSVSWYQQTPGQGLQFLFEYFSETQRNKGNFPGRFSGRQFSNSRSEMNVSTLELGDSALYLCASSLNFREQYFGPGTRLTVT.

Points on this clone: The germline gene is not matched at one end of the junction; a read error may be the cause. This rearrangement joins TRBV4-2 to TRBJ1-2; 12 bases are shared with TRBD1. The germline V gene has CDR1 LGHNA and CDR2 YNFKEQ. The CDR3 is 15 residues long. The chain's CDR3 is CTSSQLGTGGRGYTF. The CDR3 nucleotides read TGTACCAGCAGCCAACTCGGGACAGGGGGCCGGGGCTACACCTTC.

The V and J genes are TRBV7-9 and TRBJ1-2, with D uncertain. V dropped 2 bases and J dropped 0 bases, with 7 bases sitting between them. The CDR3 is 14 residues long. Germline V gives CDR1 SEHNR, CDR2 FQNEAQ (reference sequence). The CDR3 is CASSLTAANYGYTF. The CDR3 bases are TGTGCCAGCAGCTTAACTGCAGCTAACTATGGCTACACCTTC.

The chain couples TRBV29-1 to TRBJ2-1, with no clear D. The CDR3 has 11 residues. Germline CDR1 reads SQVTM; CDR2 reads ANQGSEA. V shed 4 bases and J shed 10 bases, with 11 bases lying between them. Here the CDR3 reads CSVAPQWEQFF. The CDR3 DNA is TGCAGCGTTGCCCCCCAGTGGGAGCAGTTCTTC.

V usage is TRBV2 and J usage is TRBJ2-7; 8 nucleotides line up with TRBD2. The CDR3 has 14 amino acids. Germline-derived CDR1 and CDR2 are SNHLY and FYNNEI. V shed 3 bases and J 6 bases; nucleotides not matched to a gene: 7. CDR3 protein: CASSESGRLGEQYF. As DNA, the CDR3 is TGTGCCAGCAGTGAGAGCGGGAGACTAGGCGAGCAGTACTTC.

CDR3 nucleotide sequence: TGCGCCAGCAGCTTGGGAGGGCTAAGGTCAACTAATGAAAAACTGTTTTTT. Residues: CASSLGGLRSTNEKLFF. This chain joins TRBV5-1 and TRBJ1-4; D unresolved. CDR1 is SGHRS and CDR2 is YFSETQ in the germline V gene. This CDR3 is 17 amino acids long. V was shortened by 0 bases and J by 0 bases, with 12 bases between the two germline ends.

CDR3 bases: TGCGCCAGCAGCCGCGGACTAGCGGGGCACTACGAGCAGTACTTC. It yields the protein CASSRGLAGHYEQYF. This chain connects TRBV10-2 to TRBJ2-7; 12 bases agree with TRBD2. Germline V gene sequence: CDR1 WSHSY, CDR2 SAAADI. This CDR3 is 15 amino acids long. Germline trimming cut 6 bases from V and 3 bases from J; bases unmatched to any gene: 6.

This chain connects TRBV7-6 to TRBJ2-1, with 13 bases that match TRBD2. Germline V lookup: CDR1 SGHVS, CDR2 FNYEAQ. Germline trimming cut 0 bases from V and 8 bases from J; bases unmatched to any gene: 10. The CDR3 loop spans 18 amino acids. CDR3 coding DNA: TGTGCCAGCAGCTTAGCGGGGACTAGCGGGAAGTCTGGTCATGAGCAGTTCTTC. Protein: CASSLAGTSGKSGHEQFF.

The chain recombines TRBV18 with TRBJ2-6; 7 nucleotides match TRBD1. Germline loops: CDR1 KGHSH, CDR2 LQKENI. The CDR3 totals 17 residues. V shed 6 bases and J 1 base; nucleotides not matched to a gene: 9. CDR3 DNA sequence: TGTGCCAGCTCGCTCGGACAGGTCTCTTCTGGGGCCAACGTCCTGACTTTC. Protein: CASSLGQVSSGANVLTF.

CDR3 sequence: CASSRGRAGYNEQFF. As DNA, the CDR3 is TGTGCCAGCAGCCGGGGGCGAGCGGGCTACAATGAGCAGTTCTTC. The gene calls are TRBV7-2 and TRBJ2-1, with D perhaps assigned TRBD1 or TRBD2 (6 bases each). CDR3 size: 15 residues. Per the germline V gene, CDR1 is SGHTA and CDR2 is FQGNSA. Trimming took 5 bases from V and 3 from J, leaving 14 bases between them.

The V and J genes are TRBV5-4 and TRBJ2-5; TRBD2 is a possible D gene (6 bases). CDR3 length equals 13 residues. Germline V CDR1 and CDR2: SGHNT, YYREEE (reference sequence). The V gene lost 9 bases and the J gene lost 3 bases, with 15 bases spanning the gap. CDR3 residues: CATRAIAEETQYF. CDR3 coding DNA: TGTGCCACCCGGGCCATAGCGGAAGAGACCCAGTACTTC.

The CDR3 DNA follows: TGTGCCAGCAGCTTAGCCACCGAGGAGTTCTTC. Residues: CASSLATEEFF. V is TRBV11-2 and J is TRBJ2-1, with D uncertain. There are 11 residues in the CDR3. Germline V gene sequence: CDR1 SGHAT, CDR2 FQNNGV. With 1 base removed from V and 14 bases from J, the gap between germline ends came to 9 bases.

This sequence joins TRBV9 and TRBJ2-7; a weak D match, TRBD1 (6 bases). V was shortened by 0 bases and J by 2 bases, with 15 bases between the two germline ends. Germline V lookup: CDR1 SGDLS, CDR2 YYNGEE. The CDR3 sequence is 16 residues long. CDR3 in DNA: TGTGCCAGCAGCGTAGCTACCGGACAGCTCACCTACGAGCAGTACTTC. Translated: CASSVATGQLTYEQYF.

J is TRBJ2-7 and V is TRBV19, with TRBD2 matching over 14 bases. CDR1 and CDR2 from the germline V gene are LNHDA and SQIVND (reference sequence). This CDR3 spans 15 amino acids. Trimming took 7 bases from V and 2 from J; bases not matched to a gene: 4. In DNA form, the CDR3 reads TGTGCCAGTAAAAAGACTAGCGGGGGGGCCTACGAGCAGTACTTC. Protein sequence: CASKKTSGGAYEQYF.

The chain employs TRBV7-9 and TRBJ2-1; the match to TRBD2 covers 8 bases. J gave up 4 bases and V 5 bases, and 19 bases lay outside the gene matches. The CDR3 loop spans 19 amino acids. Per germline, CDR1 SEHNR and CDR2 FQNEAQ (reference sequence). CDR3 residues: CASSPRIAGSRSSYNEQFF. CDR3 coding DNA: TGTGCCAGCAGCCCCCGGATAGCGGGATCACGAAGTTCATACAATGAGCAGTTCTTC.

The V gene is TRBV5-1, the J gene TRBJ1-4, with TRBD1 matching 7 bases. The junction had 7 bases not matched to a gene; V was cut back by 5 bases and J by 3 bases. The V gene's germline CDR1 is SGHRS and CDR2 YFSETQ. This CDR3 contains 15 residues. CDR3: CASRGDRVSNEKLFF. The CDR3 nucleotides read TGCGCCAGCAGGGGAGACAGGGTTTCTAATGAAAAACTGTTTTTT.

The V and J genes are TRBV28 and TRBJ1-2, with 9 bases identical to TRBD1. The germline V gene encodes CDR1 MDHEN and CDR2 SYDVKM. The V and J ends lost 10 bases and 6 bases, in that order; junction bases with no gene match: 12. The CDR3 is 14 amino acids. The CDR3 bases are TGTGCCACCTCACAGGGGGCGCGCCGGGATGGCTACACCTTC. As protein: CATSQGARRDGYTF.

This sequence joins TRBV5-4 and TRBJ2-7; possibly TRBD1 for D (6 bases). The V and J ends lost 3 bases and 2 bases respectively, with 12 bases between them. Germline V lookup: CDR1 SGHNT, CDR2 YYREEE (reference sequence). The CDR3 runs 14 residues. CDR3 region: CASSSAQGTYEQYF. CDR3 bases: TGTGCCAGCAGCTCTGCACAGGGCACCTACGAGCAGTACTTC.

This clone was seen only once. The chain has TRBV28 and TRBJ1-5; unclear D gene. Trimming removed 6 bases at V and 2 bases at J, with 17 bases between. There are 16 residues in the CDR3. Germline CDR1 and CDR2: MDHEN and SYDVKM. Here the CDR3 reads CASRLPWGRGNQPQHF. The CDR3 DNA sequence: TGTGCCAGCAGGCTCCCCTGGGGTCGGGGCAATCAGCCCCAGCATTTT.

The chain uses TRBV7-3 and TRBJ2-5; D possibly corresponds to TRBD2 (6 bases). Germline V lookup: CDR1 SGHTA, CDR2 FQGTGA. V dropped 6 bases and J dropped 1 base, with 9 bases sitting between them. CDR3 size: 13 residues. The CDR3 reads CASSASAQETQYF. CDR3 nucleotide sequence: TGTGCCAGCAGTGCTAGCGCCCAAGAGACCCAGTACTTC.

This clone was detected a few times. V is TRBV28 and J is TRBJ1-5, with D tentatively TRBD1 (6 bases). Germline CDR1 MDHEN, CDR2 SYDVKM. This CDR3 is 14 amino acids long. V was cut by 6 bases and J by 7 bases, with 16 bases left in between. The CDR3 sequence is CASRTSGGHQPQHF. CDR3 coding DNA: TGTGCCAGCAGGACCTCCGGGGGGCACCAGCCCCAGCATTTT.

The chain combines TRBV5-6 with TRBJ2-3; D is uncertain. Germline values: CDR1 SGHDT, CDR2 YYEEEE. Trimming took 2 bases from V and 5 from J, leaving 3 bases between them. This CDR3 region has 11 residues. Written as DNA, the CDR3 is TGTGCCAGCAGCTTTGGAGATACGCAGTATTTT. The encoded protein is CASSFGDTQYF.

In its sample, this clone was seen once. CDR3 in amino acids: CAWTQMNLDYGYTF. The CDR3 region has the DNA TGTGCCTGGACCCAGATGAACTTGGACTATGGCTACACCTTC. The genes are TRBV30 and TRBJ1-2; D unresolved. The CDR3 has 14 amino acids. V lost 4 bases, J lost 3 bases, and 15 bases lay in between. Germline values: CDR1 GTSNPN, CDR2 SVGIG (reference sequence). The full variable domain, its missing parts supplied by reference TRBV30 and TRBJ1-2, is SQTIHQWPATLVQPVGSPLSLECTVEGTSNPNLYWYRQAAGRGLQLLFYSVGIGQISSEVPQNLSASRPQDRQFILSSKKLLLSDSGFYLCAWTQMNLDYGYTFGSGTRLTVV.

The genes are TRBV7-2 and TRBJ2-1; 9 bases are a match to TRBD2. Germline CDR1 reads SGHTA; CDR2 reads FQGNSA. The CDR3 has 15 amino acids. Trimming cost V 5 bases and J 4 bases; bases outside gene matches: 6. The CDR3 bases are TGTGCCAGCAGCGTACTTAGCGGGGGATACAATGAGCAGTTCTTC. Its protein is CASSVLSGGYNEQFF. The full variable domain, completed using reference TRBV7-2 and TRBJ2-1, is GAGVSQSPSNKVTEKGKDVELRCDPISGHTALYWYRQSLGQGLEFLIYFQGNSAPDKSGLPSDRFSAERTGGSVSTLTIQRTQQEDSAVYLCASSVLSGGYNEQFFGPGTRLTVL.

V gene TRBV5-1 combines with J gene TRBJ2-5; D could derive from TRBD1 or TRBD2 (5 bases each). This CDR3 is 14 amino acids long. The germline CDR1 and CDR2 sequences are SGHRS and YFSETQ. Trimming pared 4 bases from V and 1 base from J, leaving 11 bases between. The CDR3 region is CASSGDGSQETQYF. Here the CDR3 DNA reads TGCGCCAGCAGCGGGGACGGTTCCCAAGAGACCCAGTACTTC.

The V gene is TRBV19, the J gene TRBJ2-1, with D possibly TRBD1 on 6 matching bases. Per germline, CDR1 LNHDA and CDR2 SQIVND (reference sequence). V dropped 5 bases and J dropped 5 bases, with 13 bases sitting between them. CDR3 size: 14 residues. CDR3 in amino acids: CASSRRGGNNEQFF. DNA for the CDR3: TGTGCCAGTAGTCGTAGAGGGGGAAACAATGAGCAGTTCTTC.